What follows is one TCR beta chain and its context. Study processing details: Estimation of nucleated cell counts relied on the amplification of reference gene primers. Clones were read by immunoSEQ multiplex PCR, and TCRdb kept only the in-frame ones, dropping some. V, J and clone size are taken as reported in that table, and D and trimming were inferred from the DNA itself. Of some 180,000 clones in the sample, 80% to 85% were seen once. The sample belongs to a study of blood T cell repertoires in COVID-19. Turning to the study itself: There were acute and convalescent COVID-19 samples, and they came from the United States, Italy and Spain. T cells, B-cell-depleted T cells, or PBMCs provided the cDNA or gDNA that served as material.

Losses at the gene ends were 2 bases for V and 0 bases for J; bases not matched to a gene: 7. The CDR3 extends over 16 amino acids. Looked up from germline, CDR1 is MNHEY and CDR2 is SVGAGI. This TCR was recovered from a man between 70 and 80 years old with active or convalescent COVID-19. Sequenced sample: peripheral blood. The chain uses TRBV6-5 and TRBJ2-7, with 7 bases matching TRBD2. Written as DNA, the CDR3 is TGTGCCAGCAGTTACCGCCGAGCGGGAAGCTCCTACGAGCAGTACTTC. It is translated as CASSYRRAGSSYEQYF.